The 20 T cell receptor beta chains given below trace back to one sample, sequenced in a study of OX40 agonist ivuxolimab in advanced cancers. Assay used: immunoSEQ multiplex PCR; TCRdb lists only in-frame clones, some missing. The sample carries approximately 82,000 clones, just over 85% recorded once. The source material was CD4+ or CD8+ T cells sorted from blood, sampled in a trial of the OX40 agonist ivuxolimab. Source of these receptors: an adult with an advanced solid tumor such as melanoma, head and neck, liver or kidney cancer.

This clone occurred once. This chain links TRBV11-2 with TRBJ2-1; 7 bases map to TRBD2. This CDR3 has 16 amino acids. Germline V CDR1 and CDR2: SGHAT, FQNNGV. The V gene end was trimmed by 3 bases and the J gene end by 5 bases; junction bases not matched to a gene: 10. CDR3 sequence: CASSFRSGTTDNEQFF. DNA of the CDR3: TGTGCCAGCAGCTTTAGGAGCGGGACTACTGACAATGAGCAGTTCTTC.

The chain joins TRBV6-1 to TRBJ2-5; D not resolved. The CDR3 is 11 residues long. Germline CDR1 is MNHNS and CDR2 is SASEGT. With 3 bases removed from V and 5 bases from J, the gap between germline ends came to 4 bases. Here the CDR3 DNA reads TGTGCCAGCAGTGAGTGGGAGACCCAGTACTTC. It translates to CASSEWETQYF.

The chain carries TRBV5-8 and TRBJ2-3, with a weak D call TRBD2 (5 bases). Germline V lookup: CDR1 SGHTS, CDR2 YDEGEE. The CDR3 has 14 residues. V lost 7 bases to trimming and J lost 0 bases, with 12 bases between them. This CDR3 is CASGLGRSTDTQYF. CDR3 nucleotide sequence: TGTGCCAGCGGACTCGGACGGAGCACAGATACGCAGTATTTT. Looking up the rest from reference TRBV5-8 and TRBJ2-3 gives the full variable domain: EAGVTQSPTHLIKTRGQQATLRCSPISGHTSVYWYQQALGLGLQFLLWYDEGEERNRGNFPPRFSGRQFPNYSSELNVNALELEDSALYLCASGLGRSTDTQYFGPGTRLTVL.

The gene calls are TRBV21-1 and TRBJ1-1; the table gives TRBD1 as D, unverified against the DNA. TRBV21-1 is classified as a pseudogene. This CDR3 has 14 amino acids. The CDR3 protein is CASTKGDINTEAFF. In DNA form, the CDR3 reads TGTGCCAGCACCAAGGGGGACATTAACACTGAAGCTTTCTTT.

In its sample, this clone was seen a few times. The CDR3 DNA is TGTGCCATCAGTCCACAGGGTGGCAATCAGCCCCAGCATTTT. Translated: CAISPQGGNQPQHF. This chain connects TRBV10-3 to TRBJ1-5, with D possibly TRBD1 on 6 matching bases. V shed 5 bases and J shed 2 bases, with 10 bases lying between them. This CDR3 region has 14 residues. The germline V gene has CDR1 ENHRY and CDR2 SYGVKD.

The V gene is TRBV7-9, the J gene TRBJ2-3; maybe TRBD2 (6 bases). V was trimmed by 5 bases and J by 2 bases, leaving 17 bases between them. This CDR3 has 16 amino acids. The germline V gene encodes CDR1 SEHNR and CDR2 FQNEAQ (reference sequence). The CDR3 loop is CASSPGVSQITDTQYF. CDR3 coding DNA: TGTGCCAGCAGCCCGGGGGTCAGCCAGATCACAGATACGCAGTATTTT.

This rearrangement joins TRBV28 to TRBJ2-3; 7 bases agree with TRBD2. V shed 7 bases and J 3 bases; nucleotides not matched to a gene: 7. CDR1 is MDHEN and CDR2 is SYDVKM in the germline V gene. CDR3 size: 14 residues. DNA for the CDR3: TGTGCCAGCATCGAGGGGAGGGGTACAGATACGCAGTATTTT. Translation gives CASIEGRGTDTQYF.

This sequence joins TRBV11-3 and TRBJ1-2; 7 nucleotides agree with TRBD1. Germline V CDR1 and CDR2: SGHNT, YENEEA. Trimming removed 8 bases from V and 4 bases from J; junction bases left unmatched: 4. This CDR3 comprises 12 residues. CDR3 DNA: TGTGCCAGCGGGGGGGACAGCTATGGCTACACCTTC. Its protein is CASGGDSYGYTF. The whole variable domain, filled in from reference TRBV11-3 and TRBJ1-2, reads EAGVVQSPRYKIIEKKQPVAFWCNPISGHNTLYWYLQNLGQGPELLIRYENEEAVDDSQLPKDRFSAERLKGVDSTLKIQPAELGDSAVYLCASGGDSYGYTFGSGTRLTVV.

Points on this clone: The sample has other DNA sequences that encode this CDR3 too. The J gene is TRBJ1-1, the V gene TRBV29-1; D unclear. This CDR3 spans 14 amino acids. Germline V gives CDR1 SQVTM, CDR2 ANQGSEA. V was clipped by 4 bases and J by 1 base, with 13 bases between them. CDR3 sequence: CSVGEGAGNTEAFF. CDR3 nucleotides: TGCAGCGTTGGGGAGGGTGCGGGGAACACTGAAGCTTTCTTT.

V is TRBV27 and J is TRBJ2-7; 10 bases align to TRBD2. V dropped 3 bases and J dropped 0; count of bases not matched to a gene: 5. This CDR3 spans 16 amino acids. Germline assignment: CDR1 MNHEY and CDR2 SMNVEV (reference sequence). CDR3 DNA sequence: TGTGCCAGCAGTTTTGGTCTAGCGGGAGACTCCTACGAGCAGTACTTC. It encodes CASSFGLAGDSYEQYF.

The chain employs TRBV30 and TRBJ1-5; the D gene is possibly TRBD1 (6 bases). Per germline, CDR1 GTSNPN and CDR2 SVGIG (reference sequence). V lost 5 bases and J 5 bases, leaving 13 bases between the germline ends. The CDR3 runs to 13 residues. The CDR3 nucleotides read TGTGCCTGGGGGGCAGGGGTAGATCAGCCCCAGCATTTT. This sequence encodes CAWGAGVDQPQHF.

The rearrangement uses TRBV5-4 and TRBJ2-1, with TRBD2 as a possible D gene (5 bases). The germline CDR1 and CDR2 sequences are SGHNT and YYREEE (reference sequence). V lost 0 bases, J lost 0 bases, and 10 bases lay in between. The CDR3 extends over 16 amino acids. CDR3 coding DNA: TGTGCCAGCAGCTTGGGGGCTAGCCTCTCCTACAATGAGCAGTTCTTC. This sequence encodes CASSLGASLSYNEQFF. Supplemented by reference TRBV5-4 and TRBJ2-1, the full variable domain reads ETGVTQSPTHLIKTRGQQVTLRCSSQSGHNTVSWYQQALGQGPQFIFQYYREEENGRGNFPPRFSGLQFPNYSSELNVNALELDDSALYLCASSLGASLSYNEQFFGPGTRLTVL.

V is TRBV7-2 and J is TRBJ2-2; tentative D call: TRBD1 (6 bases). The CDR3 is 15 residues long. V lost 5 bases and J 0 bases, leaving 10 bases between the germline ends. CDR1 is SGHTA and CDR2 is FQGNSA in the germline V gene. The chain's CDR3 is CASSPDRANTGELFF. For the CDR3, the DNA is TGTGCCAGCAGCCCGGACAGAGCGAACACCGGGGAGCTGTTTTTT.

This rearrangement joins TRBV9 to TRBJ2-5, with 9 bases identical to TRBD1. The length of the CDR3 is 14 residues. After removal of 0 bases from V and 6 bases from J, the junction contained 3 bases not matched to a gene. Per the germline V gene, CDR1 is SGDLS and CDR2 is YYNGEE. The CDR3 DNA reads TGTGCCAGCAGCGTAGAGGGGACAGGGAAGACCCAGTACTTC. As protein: CASSVEGTGKTQYF.

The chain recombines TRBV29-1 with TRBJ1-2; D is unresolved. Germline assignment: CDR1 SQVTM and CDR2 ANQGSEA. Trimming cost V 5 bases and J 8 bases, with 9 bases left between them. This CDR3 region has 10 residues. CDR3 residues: CSVPSGGYTF. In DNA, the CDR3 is TGCAGCGTTCCTTCTGGCGGCTACACCTTC.

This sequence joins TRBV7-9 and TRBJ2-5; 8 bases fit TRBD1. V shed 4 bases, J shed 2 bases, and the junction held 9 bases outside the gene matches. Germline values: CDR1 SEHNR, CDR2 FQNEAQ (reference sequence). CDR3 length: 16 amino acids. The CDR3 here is CASSSGDRRAQETQYF. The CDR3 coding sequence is TGTGCCAGCAGCTCAGGGGACAGGAGGGCACAAGAGACCCAGTACTTC.

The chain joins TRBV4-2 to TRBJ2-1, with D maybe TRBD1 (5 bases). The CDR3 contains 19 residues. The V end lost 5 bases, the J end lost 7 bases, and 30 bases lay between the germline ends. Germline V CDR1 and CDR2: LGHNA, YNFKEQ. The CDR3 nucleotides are TGTGCCAGCAGCAAAGGGGTGCAGGGCGTCCAACCCATTCTGAATGAGCAGTTCTTC. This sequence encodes CASSKGVQGVQPILNEQFF.

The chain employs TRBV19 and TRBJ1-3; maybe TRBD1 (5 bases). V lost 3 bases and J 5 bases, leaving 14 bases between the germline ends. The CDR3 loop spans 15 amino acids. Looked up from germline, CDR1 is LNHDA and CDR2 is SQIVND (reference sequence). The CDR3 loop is CASSMRQGLRNTIYF. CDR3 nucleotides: TGTGCCAGTAGTATGCGGCAGGGATTGAGAAACACCATATATTTT.

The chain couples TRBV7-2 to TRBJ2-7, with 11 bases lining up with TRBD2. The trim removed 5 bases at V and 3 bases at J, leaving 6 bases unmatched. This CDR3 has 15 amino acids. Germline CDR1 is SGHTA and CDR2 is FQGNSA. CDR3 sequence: CASSVTSGNNYEQYF. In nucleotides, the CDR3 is TGTGCCAGCAGCGTGACTAGCGGGAACAACTACGAGCAGTACTTC.

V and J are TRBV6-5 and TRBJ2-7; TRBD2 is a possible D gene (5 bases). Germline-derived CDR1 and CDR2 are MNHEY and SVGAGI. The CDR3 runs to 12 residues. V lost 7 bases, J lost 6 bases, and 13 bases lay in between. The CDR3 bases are TGTGCCAGCATCGACCGGGGTGGCGAGCAGTACTTC. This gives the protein CASIDRGGEQYF.